This TCR beta chain was captured in a study of prognosis after radiotherapy for stage I lung cancer. Study context: None of the non-small cell lung cancer patients was considered medically operable. Therapy given concurrently with stereotactic body radiotherapy reached no patient.

This clonotype was recorded at least ten times. Its antigen remains unknown. The length of the CDR3 is 14 residues. In germline, CDR1 is SGHRS, CDR2 YFSETQ. Trimming at V came to 1 base and at J to 3 bases, leaving 3 bases not matched to a gene. The patient cohort was node-negative on CT and PET/CT, with no prior chemotherapy, radiotherapy or other malignancies. Study-wide results and limits: For the expanded TCR clones, whether they were tumor-specific was not determined.

TCR beta CDR3 was amplified from genomic DNA by two-round multiplex PCR. First-round PCR, the initial amplification, used primers specific to each TRBV and TRBJ gene. From the multiplex PCR reads, TCRdb called clonotypes with MiXCR, one entry per CDR3 protein. The table has tens of thousands of distinct CDR3 sequences, 46% seen once. The TCR comes from a donor over 45 with non-small cell lung cancer. The starting material was PBMCs, obtained before or after stereotactic body radiation therapy (not recorded which). The V call is TRBV5-1, the J call TRBJ2-5, with 7 bases that match TRBD2. This CDR3 is CASSLTRGKETQYF. CDR3 coding DNA: TGCGCCAGCAGCTTGACGCGGGGGAAAGAGACCCAGTACTTC.